This TCR beta chain was identified during a study of cytomegalovirus exposure and HLA in healthy donors. Study-wide points: Cytomegalovirus status was reportedly diagnosed by the classifier with high specificity and sensitivity.

This clone showed up just a few times. Its antigen is not identified. Those who donated were healthy bone marrow donors. There are 13 residues in the CDR3. Per germline, CDR1 SEHNR and CDR2 FQNEAQ (reference sequence). The V end lost 2 bases, the J end lost 6 bases, and 5 bases lay between the germline ends. It was with 60 Vbeta and 13 Jbeta primers that the PCR ran. Using immunoSEQ multiplex PCR, the repertoire was profiled, and TCRdb retains in-frame clones only, with some absent. Of 120,000 or so clones listed, about 10% were seen once; the top ten hold about 4.6%. Material for sequencing was PBMCs. The chain carries TRBV7-9 and TRBJ2-6; no firm D call. The TCR sequence derives from a woman aged 18-35 years in good health and CMV-seropositive. CDR3: CASSLSEANVLTF. The CDR3 DNA is TGTGCCAGCAGCTTATCAGAGGCCAACGTCCTGACTTTC.